The 17 T cell receptor beta chains reported below all come from one sample, sequenced in a study of T cells of healthy individuals. TCRdb itself ran the 5' RACE reads through MiXCR, one entry per CDR3 protein. This sample has 53,000 or so distinct CDR3 sequences, with approximately 15% found just once. The receptors come from a human donor in good health.

This clonotype was recorded many times. The CDR3 DNA sequence: TGTGCCAGCAGCCAAGGGGTCAGTTCCACTGAAGCTTTCTTT. This encodes CASSQGVSSTEAFF. The chain couples TRBV3-1 to TRBJ1-1; D ambiguous. CDR1 and CDR2 (germline): LGHDT, YNNKEL (reference sequence). This CDR3 is 14 amino acids long. The V end was cut by 1 base, the J end by 4 bases, with 10 bases between.

The chain combines TRBV24-1 with TRBJ2-5; no reliable D call. V lost 7 bases, J lost 1 base, and 18 bases lay in between. The CDR3 is made up of 16 amino acids. Germline-derived CDR1 and CDR2 are KGHDR and SFDVKD. The CDR3 reads CATSLSGEGTQETQYF. CDR3 nucleotides: TGTGCCACCAGCCTATCTGGAGAAGGCACCCAAGAGACCCAGTACTTC.

This clonotype was seen a few times. J is TRBJ2-7 and V is TRBV7-2, with TRBD2 matching over 15 bases. The CDR3 consists of 18 residues. The V and J ends lost 1 base and 0 bases, in that order; junction bases with no gene match: 4. The germline CDR1 and CDR2 sequences are SGHTA and FQGNSA. CDR3 sequence: CASSLGGLAGGFSYEQYF. Here the CDR3 DNA reads TGTGCCAGCAGCTTAGGGGGACTAGCGGGGGGTTTCTCCTACGAGCAGTACTTC.

On this clonotype itself: This may come from a read error, since a much larger clone is one base off. This sequence joins TRBV3-1 and TRBJ2-7; D possibly uses TRBD1 or TRBD2 (5 bases each). The CDR3 totals 15 residues. Germline lookup yields CDR1 LGHDT and CDR2 YNNKEL (reference sequence). Trimming cost V 4 bases and J 7 bases, with 20 bases left between them. This CDR3 reads CASSPIGTALREQYF. CDR3 DNA: TGTGCCAGCAGCCCGATCGGGACGGCCCTACGAGAGCAGTACTTC.

This clonotype has only a few counts. This chain links TRBV5-6 with TRBJ2-1; D gene unclear. Germline V CDR1 and CDR2: SGHDT, YYEEEE. Trimming stripped 0 bases from V and 6 bases from J, with 16 bases between. The CDR3 length is 16 residues. The CDR3 protein is CASSLAKGHLSNEQFF. As DNA, the CDR3 is TGTGCCAGCAGCTTGGCCAAGGGTCACCTAAGCAATGAGCAGTTCTTC.

This clonotype has ten or more counts. This chain connects TRBV5-1 to TRBJ2-3; 8 nucleotides agree with TRBD2. With 4 bases clipped from V and 3 bases from J, the junction kept 10 bases outside the gene matches. The CDR3 totals 16 residues. The germline CDR1 and CDR2 sequences are SGHRS and YFSETQ. CDR3 DNA: TGCGCCAGCAGCGACGGTAGCGGGACGTCAACAGATACGCAGTATTTT. Translated, it gives CASSDGSGTSTDTQYF.

This clonotype was detected many times. The rearrangement links TRBV4-3 to TRBJ2-2, with D possibly TRBD1 on 5 matching bases. V was clipped by 3 bases and J by 1 base, with 6 bases between them. The CDR3 is 14 residues long. CDR1 is LGHNA and CDR2 is YSLEER in the germline V gene. In DNA form, the CDR3 reads TGCGCCAGCAGCCATGGACAGAACACCGGGGAGCTGTTTTTT. Amino acids: CASSHGQNTGELFF.

This clonotype was detected only a few times. The chain carries TRBV6-5 and TRBJ1-2; TRBD1 matches at 10 bases. V was pared by 2 bases and J by 5 bases, with 17 bases of the junction left unmatched. Germline V gives CDR1 MNHEY, CDR2 SVGAGI. This CDR3 contains 19 residues. CDR3 in amino acids: CASSYREGSGTGERYGYTF. CDR3 sequence (DNA): TGTGCCAGCAGTTACCGGGAGGGGTCGGGGACAGGGGAGAGATATGGCTACACCTTC.

The DNA of the CDR3 is TGTGCCAGCAGCTTCGGACCGGGACAGGGCAACACCGGGGAGCTGTTTTTT. It codes for CASSFGPGQGNTGELFF. The chain combines TRBV7-2 with TRBJ2-2; 9 nucleotides agree with TRBD1. V was pared by 3 bases and J by 2 bases, with 7 bases of the junction left unmatched. The germline gives CDR1 SGHTA, CDR2 FQGNSA. The CDR3 has 17 residues.

This clonotype came up many times. The rearrangement links TRBV20-1 to TRBJ1-2, with D possibly TRBD1 on 5 matching bases. V shed 1 base and J shed 8 bases, with 20 bases lying between them. The CDR3 has 15 residues. Germline lookup yields CDR1 DFQATT and CDR2 SNEGSKA (reference sequence). CDR3 region: CSARVSGATPLGYTF. CDR3 in DNA: TGCAGTGCTAGAGTTTCTGGGGCGACGCCCTTAGGCTACACCTTC.

In this sample, this clonotype turned up a few times. The rearrangement links TRBV19 to TRBJ2-3; 8 bases map to TRBD2. Per germline, CDR1 LNHDA and CDR2 SQIVND (reference sequence). Trimming at V came to 5 bases and at J to 0 bases, leaving 4 bases not matched to a gene. The CDR3 runs to 15 residues. The chain's CDR3 is CASSSTSGSTDTQYF. The CDR3 nucleotides read TGTGCCAGTAGTTCTACTAGCGGTAGCACAGATACGCAGTATTTT.

The chain joins TRBV4-3 to TRBJ2-1; perhaps TRBD2 as D (6 bases). The CDR3 contains 16 residues. V shed 1 base and J shed 4 bases, with 14 bases lying between them. The germline gives CDR1 LGHNA, CDR2 YSLEER. CDR3 bases: TGCGCCAGCAGCCAAGGGTTCGCGGGGTTTTACAATGAGCAGTTCTTC. Translation: CASSQGFAGFYNEQFF.

Many counts were recorded for this clonotype. The chain is built from TRBV20-1 and TRBJ2-4, with D perhaps given as TRBD1 or TRBD2 (5 bases each). The V end lost 5 bases, the J end lost 6 bases, and 17 bases lay between the germline ends. The CDR3 is 14 amino acids. Germline CDR1 and CDR2: DFQATT and SNEGSKA (reference sequence). As DNA, the CDR3 is TGCAGTGCTGGGGCTAGGGACGGCGGAAACATTCAGTACTTC. Protein: CSAGARDGGNIQYF.

This chain uses TRBV6-6 with TRBJ2-7; TRBD2 is a possible D gene (5 bases). Per germline, CDR1 MNHNY and CDR2 SVGAGI (reference sequence). CDR3 length: 16 residues. Deletions cut 4 bases from V and 7 bases from J, with 23 bases between. The CDR3 region is CASSSPHEGPREEQYF. CDR3 bases: TGTGCCAGCAGTTCCCCGCACGAGGGCCCCCGGGAAGAGCAGTACTTC.

The sample holds many counts of this clonotype. V usage is TRBV24-1 and J usage is TRBJ2-3; maybe TRBD1 (6 bases). This CDR3 has 15 residues. Trimming removed 5 bases at V and 3 bases at J, with 14 bases between. The germline V gene encodes CDR1 KGHDR and CDR2 SFDVKD. CDR3 sequence reads: CATSVVTGRTDTQYF. The CDR3 nucleotides are TGTGCCACCAGTGTAGTGACAGGAAGGACAGATACGCAGTATTTT.

In the case of this clonotype: Germline is not matched at one junction end, which may reflect a read error. The rearrangement uses TRBV24-1 and TRBJ2-1; D uncertain. The CDR3 length is 14 residues. CDR1 is KGHDR and CDR2 is SFDVKD in the germline V gene. The DNA of the CDR3 is TGTGCCACCAGTGATCAAGACTCCTACATTGAGCAGTTCTTC. This translates into CATSDQDSYIEQFF.

This clonotype was seen repeatedly, ten times or more. The chain is built from TRBV4-3 and TRBJ2-7, with D tentatively TRBD1 (5 bases). This CDR3 has 14 residues. Germline V CDR1 and CDR2: LGHNA, YSLEER. V was clipped by 0 bases and J by 4 bases, with 10 bases between them. The CDR3: CASSQDGAGYEQYF. As DNA, the CDR3 is TGCGCCAGCAGCCAAGATGGGGCCGGATACGAGCAGTACTTC.